The clone carrying this T cell receptor beta chain was seen a handful of times. Data came from immunoSEQ multiplex PCR; TCRdb stores just in-frame clones and leaves some out. There are about 140,000 clones in the sample; around 88% occur only once, and 25% to 35% lies in the top ten. The data were taken from a study of blood T cell repertoires in COVID-19. The sequenced sample was peripheral blood. The sequence was obtained from a human donor in a cohort sampled during active COVID-19.

As DNA, the CDR3 is TGTGCCAGCACTCCCAGACAGATTGAAGCTTTCTTT. Translation gives CASTPRQIEAFF. This chain connects TRBV7-9 to TRBJ1-1, with D possibly TRBD1 on 5 matching bases. The CDR3 spans 12 residues. Germline V gene data show CDR1 as SEHNR and CDR2 as FQNEAQ (reference sequence). Trimming stripped 7 bases from V and 7 bases from J, with 13 bases between.